This TCR beta chain was sequenced in a study of T cells after yellow fever vaccination. General study results and limits: Across the CD4 and CD8 compartments, a small share of clonotypes was present in both.

On this clonotype: No antigen is known for it.

They built TCR cDNA with 5'RACE template switching, a step that put in a universal primer site and UMIs. A single record per CDR3 protein comes from TCRdb applying MiXCR to the 5' RACE reads. This table holds 450,000 to 550,000 distinct CDR3 sequences, roughly 22% found once. The sequencing here drew on PBMCs, taken roughly 20 days after the first yellow fever vaccination. The source is a young man who received the YFV17D yellow fever vaccine.

The CDR3 DNA sequence: TGCGCCAGCAGCCAAGCCCGGGACAGCTCCTACGAGCAGTACTTC. Encoded protein: CASSQARDSSYEQYF. The chain joins TRBV4-3 to TRBJ2-7; 7 bases match TRBD1. The CDR3 is 15 residues long. J lost 0 bases, V lost 1 base, and 3 bases had no gene match. Per the germline V gene, CDR1 is LGHNA and CDR2 is YSLEER.